The source of this TCR beta chain is a study of blood T cell repertoires in COVID-19. In the study overall: Samples came from the United States, Italy and Spain, spanning acute and convalescent COVID-19.

In the original processing: The assay estimated nucleated cells by amplifying reference gene primers. Using immunoSEQ multiplex PCR, the repertoire was profiled, and TCRdb retains in-frame clones only, with some absent. V, J and clone size derive from that table, while D and trimming were established from the DNA sequence. The sample records about 64,000 clones, 70% to 90% being singletons. The germline V and J ends were trimmed by 4 bases and 6 bases, with 9 bases remaining between them. This CDR3 contains 13 residues. From germline, CDR1 is SGHTA and CDR2 FQGTGA. The TCR originated in a man aged 50 to 59 with active COVID-19. V gene TRBV7-3 combines with J gene TRBJ2-2, with no clear D. The sample was peripheral blood. CDR3 sequence: CASSSNSPGELFF. Here the CDR3 DNA reads TGTGCCAGCAGCTCCAACAGCCCCGGGGAGCTGTTTTTT.